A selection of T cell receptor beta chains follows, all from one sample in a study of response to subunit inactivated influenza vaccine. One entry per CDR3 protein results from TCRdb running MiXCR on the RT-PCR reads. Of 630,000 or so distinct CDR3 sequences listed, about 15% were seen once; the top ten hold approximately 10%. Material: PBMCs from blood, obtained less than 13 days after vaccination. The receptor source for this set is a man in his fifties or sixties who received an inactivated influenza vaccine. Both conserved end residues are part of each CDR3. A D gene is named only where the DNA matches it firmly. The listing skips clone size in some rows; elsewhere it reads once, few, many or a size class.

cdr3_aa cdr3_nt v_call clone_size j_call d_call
CASGWNSGEQFF TGTGCCAGCGGATGGAACAGCGGCGAGCAGTTCTTC TRBV12-3/TRBV12-4 . TRBJ2-1 .
CASRGGTNEKLFF TGTGCCAGCAGAGGAGGAACTAATGAAAAACTGTTTTTT TRBV2 few TRBJ1-4 .
CASSLMDRGQAEAFF TGTGCCAGCAGTTTAATGGACAGGGGGCAGGCTGAAGCTTTCTTT TRBV6-5 . TRBJ1-1 TRBD1
CASSWQPPGTTDTQYF TGCGCCAGCAGCTGGCAGCCTCCGGGGACCACAGATACGCAGTATTTT TRBV5-1 . TRBJ2-3 .
CASSLPPGRGRGSNQPQHF TGTGCCAGCAGTTTACCCCCGGGCAGGGGGAGGGGAAGCAATCAGCCCCAGCATTTT TRBV28 . TRBJ1-5 TRBD1
CASSPQPGPRTDTQYF TGCGCCAGCAGCCCACAACCGGGACCACGCACAGATACGCAGTATTTT TRBV5-1 few TRBJ2-3 .
CASSLAGGGNTEAFF TGTGCCAGCAGCTTAGCAGGGGGAGGGAACACTGAAGCTTTCTTT TRBV7-9 many TRBJ1-1 .
CASRRQGNTIYF TGTGCCAGCAGGCGACAGGGGAACACCATATATTTT TRBV12-3/TRBV12-4 few TRBJ1-3 TRBD1
CASSFYGQGVHQETQYF TGTGCCAGCAGCTTCTACGGACAGGGGGTACACCAAGAGACCCAGTACTTC TRBV5-8 . TRBJ2-5 TRBD1
CATSGGGAGELFF TGTGCCACCAGCGGTGGGGGGGCCGGGGAGCTGTTTTTT TRBV15 . TRBJ2-2 TRBD2
CSAPTTTGELFF TGCAGTGCTCCTACTACCACCGGGGAGCTGTTTTTT TRBV20-1 few TRBJ2-2 .
CASRGLRDRGRSGYTF TGTGCCAGCAGGGGGCTACGGGACAGGGGAAGGAGTGGCTACACCTTC TRBV12-3/TRBV12-4 few TRBJ1-2 TRBD1
CASSWDRGAGGELFF TGTGCCAGCAGTTGGGACAGGGGGGCCGGCGGGGAGCTGTTTTTT TRBV6-5 few TRBJ2-2 TRBD1
CASSTGDRVNEQYF TGTGCCAGTAGTACCGGGGACAGGGTTAACGAGCAGTACTTC TRBV19 once TRBJ2-7 TRBD1
CASSVGLAAYEQYF TGTGCCAGCAGCGTAGGACTAGCGGCCTACGAGCAGTACTTC TRBV9 few TRBJ2-7 TRBD2
CASSQTGGREQYF TGTGCCAGCAGCCAAACGGGGGGGCGCGAGCAGTACTTC TRBV7-9 few TRBJ2-7 TRBD2
CASSYSVPLGEETQYF TGTGCCAGCAGTTACTCGGTTCCTCTCGGGGAAGAGACCCAGTACTTC TRBV6-5 . TRBJ2-5 .
CASSPSGTSGGHTDTQYF TGCGCCAGCAGCCCTTCCGGGACTAGCGGGGGGCACACAGATACGCAGTATTTT TRBV5-1 . TRBJ2-3 TRBD2
CASSVGANNEQFF TGTGCCAGCAGCGTAGGGGCCAACAATGAGCAGTTCTTC TRBV9 . TRBJ2-1 .
CASSPGTGTVQFF TGTGCCAGCAGCCCAGGGACTGGGACAGTCCAGTTCTTC TRBV7-9 few TRBJ2-1 .
CASSLDNSGTQYF TGTGCCAGCAGCTTAGATAATAGCGGGACCCAGTACTTC TRBV11-2 . TRBJ2-5 .
CACTGRPGANVLTF TGTGCCTGCACAGGGCGCCCTGGGGCCAACGTCCTGACTTTC TRBV6-1 . TRBJ2-6 .
CASSYREGGQPQHF TGTGCCAGCAGTTACAGGGAGGGAGGGCAGCCCCAGCATTTT TRBV5-8 . TRBJ1-5 .
CASTDRVGEQYF TGTGCCAGCACGGACAGGGTTGGCGAGCAGTACTTC TRBV28 few TRBJ2-7 TRBD1
CASSGLSYNSPLHF TGTGCCAGCAGTGGACTCTCCTATAATTCACCCCTCCACTTT TRBV9 few TRBJ1-6 .
CASSLDTSGAYEQYF TGCGCCAGCAGCTTGGACACTAGCGGAGCCTACGAGCAGTACTTC TRBV5-1 few TRBJ2-7 TRBD2
CASSVTGQSNTIYF TGTGCCAGCAGCGTAACCGGACAGTCAAACACCATATATTTT TRBV6-2/TRBV6-3 . TRBJ1-3 .
CASSYSLAAGENSPLHF TGTGCCAGCAGTTACTCTTTAGCGGCAGGGGAAAATTCACCCCTCCACTTT TRBV6-5 . TRBJ1-6 .
CSVGMTGRDYEQYF TGCAGCGTCGGGATGACAGGGCGGGACTACGAGCAGTACTTC TRBV29-1 many TRBJ2-7 .
CASSRSREFTEAFF TGTGCCAGCAGCCGAAGCAGGGAATTCACTGAAGCTTTCTTT TRBV4-2 . TRBJ1-1 .
CASSIRGELFF TGTGCCAGCAGTATTAGGGGGGAGCTGTTTTTT TRBV12-3/TRBV12-4 . TRBJ2-2 .
CSVAGTYGYTF TGCAGCGTTGCCGGGACCTATGGCTACACCTTC TRBV29-1 few TRBJ1-2 .
CSGGENYGYTF TGCAGCGGAGGGGAAAACTATGGCTACACCTTC TRBV29-1 . TRBJ1-2 .
CATSDPGATGYTF TGTGCCACCAGTGACCCAGGGGCGACGGGCTACACCTTC TRBV24-1 few TRBJ1-2 .